The entry below describes one T cell receptor (beta chain). The data derive from a study of blood T cell repertoires in COVID-19. In the original workflow: How many nucleated cells were present was estimated from reference gene primer amplification. Measured with immunoSEQ multiplex PCR; TCRdb has only the in-frame clones, and not every one. That table furnishes V, J and clone size, whereas the DNA furnished D and trimming. Of 200,000 to 300,000 clones in the sample, around 87% are singletons; the top ten hold more than 4.5%. CDR1 SGDLS and CDR2 YYNGEE come from the germline V gene. The CDR3 runs 12 residues. Deletions cut 3 bases from V and 8 bases from J, with 11 bases between.

The chain combines TRBV9 with TRBJ1-2; D may be TRBD1 (6 bases). Sequences were obtained from peripheral blood. This sequence originates from a woman aged 55-69 years with COVID-19, enrolled during active disease. As DNA, the CDR3 is TGTGCCAGCAGCGCCCTAACAGGGGGCTACACCTTC. It translates to CASSALTGGYTF.